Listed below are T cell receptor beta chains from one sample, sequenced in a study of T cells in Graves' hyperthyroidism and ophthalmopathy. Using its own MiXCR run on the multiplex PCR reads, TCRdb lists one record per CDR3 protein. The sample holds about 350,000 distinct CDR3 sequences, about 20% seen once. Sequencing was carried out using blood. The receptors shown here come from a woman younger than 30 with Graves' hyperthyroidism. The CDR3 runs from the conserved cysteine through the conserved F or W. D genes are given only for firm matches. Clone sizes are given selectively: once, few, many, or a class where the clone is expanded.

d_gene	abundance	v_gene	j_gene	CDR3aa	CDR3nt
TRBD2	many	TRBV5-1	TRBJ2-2	CASSLSGGHTGELFF	TGCGCCAGCAGCCTTAGCGGGGGTCACACCGGGGAGCTGTTTTTT
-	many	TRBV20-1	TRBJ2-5	CSARLAWQETQYF	TGCAGTGCTAGGCTGGCGTGGCAAGAGACCCAGTACTTC
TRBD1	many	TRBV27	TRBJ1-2	CASSLKGQGPYGYTF	TGTGCCAGCAGTTTAAAGGGACAGGGGCCTTATGGCTACACCTTC
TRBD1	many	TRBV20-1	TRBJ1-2	CSATGTGGRGYTF	TGCAGTGCCACCGGGACAGGGGGACGTGGCTACACCTTC
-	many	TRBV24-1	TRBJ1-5	CATSDLSYQPQHF	TGTGCCACCAGTGATTTATCGTATCAGCCCCAGCATTTT
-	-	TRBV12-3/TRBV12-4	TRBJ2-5	CASSSRQGRGETQYF	TGTGCCAGCAGTTCCAGACAGGGGAGGGGAGAGACCCAGTACTTC
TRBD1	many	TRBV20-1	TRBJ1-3	CSATTGKGNTIYF	TGCAGTGCCACGACAGGGAAAGGGAACACCATATATTTT
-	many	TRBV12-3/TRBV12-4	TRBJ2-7	CASSRDNYEQYF	TGTGCCAGCAGTCGGGACAACTACGAGCAGTACTTC
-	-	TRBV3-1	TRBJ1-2	CASSQVLRGTADGYTF	TGTGCCAGCAGCCAAGTACTTCGTGGAACAGCAGATGGCTACACCTTC
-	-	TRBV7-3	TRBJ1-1	CASSFDGNSIEAFF	TGTGCCAGCAGCTTTGACGGGAACTCGATTGAAGCTTTCTTT
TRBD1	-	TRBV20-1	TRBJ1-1	CGARIQGTGEIAFF	TGCGGTGCTAGGATACAAGGGACAGGGGAAATAGCTTTCTTT
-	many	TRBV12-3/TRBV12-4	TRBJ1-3	CASSLVDIHRSGNTIYF	TGTGCCAGCAGTTTAGTTGACATCCACCGTTCTGGAAACACCATATATTTT
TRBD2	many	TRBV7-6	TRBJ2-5	CASSTLAGRSIWTQYF	TGTGCCAGCAGCACGCTAGCGGGACGCAGTATTTGGACCCAGTACTTC
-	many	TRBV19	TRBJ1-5	CASRTIQGNQPQHF	TGTGCCAGTAGGACCATACAGGGAAATCAGCCCCAGCATTTT
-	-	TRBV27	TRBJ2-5	CASSDRVRETQYF	TGTGCCAGCAGTGATCGGGTTCGGGAGACCCAGTACTTC
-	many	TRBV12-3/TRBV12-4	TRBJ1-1	CASQKEGLQNTEAFF	TGTGCCAGCCAAAAAGAGGGGCTCCAGAACACTGAAGCTTTCTTT
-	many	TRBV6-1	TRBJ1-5	CASSPPGAVNQPQHF	TGTGCCAGCAGCCCACCGGGGGCGGTCAATCAGCCCCAGCATTTT
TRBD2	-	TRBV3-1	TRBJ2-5	CASSQDPRRGKTHRTQYF	TGTGCCAGCAGCCAAGACCCAAGGCGGGGGAAGACCCATCGGACCCAGTACTTC
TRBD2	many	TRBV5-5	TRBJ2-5	CASSLVSGGAVETQYF	TGTGCCAGCAGCTTGGTTAGCGGGGGGGCGGTGGAGACCCAGTACTTC
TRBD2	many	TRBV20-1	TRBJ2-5	CSARGTSGGTQETQYF	TGCAGTGCTAGGGGGACTAGCGGGGGAACCCAAGAGACCCAGTACTTC
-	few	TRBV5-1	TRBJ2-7	CASSWLDDAYEQYF	TGCGCCAGCAGCTGGCTGGACGACGCCTACGAGCAGTACTTC
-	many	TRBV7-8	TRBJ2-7	CASSLDTTYEQYF	TGTGCCAGCAGCTTAGACACTACCTACGAGCAGTACTTC
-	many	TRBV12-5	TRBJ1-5	CASGLKGRVQPQHF	TGTGCTAGTGGTTTAAAAGGCCGGGTACAGCCCCAGCATTTT
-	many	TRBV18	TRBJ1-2	CASSPTPRTGTYGYTF	TGTGCCAGCTCACCTACCCCTCGAACGGGGACTTATGGCTACACCTTC